This TCR beta chain was documented in a study of T cell repertoires in cytomegalovirus infection. Across the whole study: The public TCR beta signatures pointed to both CMV infection and matching HLA type. Broader study findings: Predominance within the ex vivo response was attributable to HLA-C-restricted CMV-specific TCR beta clonotypes. CMV carriers with the relevant HLA were identified by cumulative public TCR beta family frequency.

This clonotype came up many times. Antigen specificity is unknown. Trimming took 1 base from V and 3 from J; bases not matched to a gene: 4. This CDR3 is 17 amino acids long. Per the germline V gene, CDR1 is SGHTA and CDR2 is FQGNSA. TCRdb re-analysed the reads in MiXCR, keeping a single row per CDR3 protein. The sample has about 360,000 distinct CDR3 sequences; approximately 18% are singletons. This clonotype was sampled from a human donor in good health (CMV status not recorded). Some clones in this sample may be carry-over from other donors' samples. The chain couples TRBV7-2 to TRBJ2-3; 13 bases agree with TRBD2. Sequencing was performed on PBMCs. CDR3 residues: CASSLGRTSGSTDTQYF. As DNA, the CDR3 is TGTGCCAGCAGCTTAGGGAGGACTAGCGGGAGTACAGATACGCAGTATTTT.